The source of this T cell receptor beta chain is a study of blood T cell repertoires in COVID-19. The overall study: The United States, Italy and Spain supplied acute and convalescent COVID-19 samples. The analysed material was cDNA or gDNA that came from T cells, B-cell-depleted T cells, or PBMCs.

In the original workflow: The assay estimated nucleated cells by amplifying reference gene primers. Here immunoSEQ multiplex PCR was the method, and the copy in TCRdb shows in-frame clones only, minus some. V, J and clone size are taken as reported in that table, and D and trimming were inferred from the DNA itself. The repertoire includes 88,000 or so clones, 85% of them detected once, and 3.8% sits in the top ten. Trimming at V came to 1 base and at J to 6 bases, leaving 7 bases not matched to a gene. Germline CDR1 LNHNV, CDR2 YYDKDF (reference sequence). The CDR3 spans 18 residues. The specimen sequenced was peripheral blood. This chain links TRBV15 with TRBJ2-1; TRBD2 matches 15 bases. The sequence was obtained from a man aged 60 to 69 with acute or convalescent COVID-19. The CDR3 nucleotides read TGTGCCACCAGCAGAGCAGGGGGACTAGCGGGAGGCGCCAATGAGCAGTTCTTC. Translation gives CATSRAGGLAGGANEQFF.